This TCR beta chain was sequenced during a study of patients and donors after allogeneic stem cell transplantation. This CDR3 spans 13 amino acids. CDR1 SGHTA and CDR2 FQGNSA come from the germline V gene. Trimming left V 1 base short and J 1 base short, with 4 bases between. There are many counts of this clonotype. TCRdb passed the RT-PCR reads through MiXCR, listing each CDR3 protein once. The table lists 390,000 or so distinct CDR3 sequences, 16% of them singletons. The sequencing sample was made of blood, either unsorted or a sorted T cell fraction (not recorded which). The receptor was isolated from a human donor who was either an allogeneic HSCT recipient or a stem cell or donor lymphocyte infusion donor (not recorded which). It is not recorded whose cells these are; they may come from a transplant donor. The J gene is TRBJ1-1, the V gene TRBV7-2; D gene ambiguous. Here the CDR3 reads CASSLVRNTEAFF. CDR3 bases: TGTGCCAGCAGCTTAGTTCGGAACACTGAAGCTTTCTTT. Full variable domain (remainder filled in from reference TRBV7-2 and TRBJ1-1): GAGVSQSPSNKVTEKGKDVELRCDPISGHTALYWYRQSLGQGLEFLIYFQGNSAPDKSGLPSDRFSAERTGGSVSTLTIQRTQQEDSAVYLCASSLVRNTEAFFGQGTRLTVV.